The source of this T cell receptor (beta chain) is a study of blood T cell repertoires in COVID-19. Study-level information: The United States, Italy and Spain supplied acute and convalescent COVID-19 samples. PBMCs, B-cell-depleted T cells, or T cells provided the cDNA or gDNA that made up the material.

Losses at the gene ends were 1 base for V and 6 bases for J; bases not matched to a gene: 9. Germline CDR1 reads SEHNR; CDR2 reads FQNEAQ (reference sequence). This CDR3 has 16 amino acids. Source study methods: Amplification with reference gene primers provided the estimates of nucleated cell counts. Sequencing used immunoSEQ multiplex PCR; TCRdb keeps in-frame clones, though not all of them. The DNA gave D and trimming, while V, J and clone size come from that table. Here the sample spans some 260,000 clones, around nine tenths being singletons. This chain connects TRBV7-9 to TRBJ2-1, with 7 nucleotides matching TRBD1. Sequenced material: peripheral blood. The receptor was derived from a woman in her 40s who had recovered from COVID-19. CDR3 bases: TGTGCCAGCAGCTTAGGAGGGGTTAACAGGGGCAATGAGCAGTTCTTC. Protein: CASSLGGVNRGNEQFF.